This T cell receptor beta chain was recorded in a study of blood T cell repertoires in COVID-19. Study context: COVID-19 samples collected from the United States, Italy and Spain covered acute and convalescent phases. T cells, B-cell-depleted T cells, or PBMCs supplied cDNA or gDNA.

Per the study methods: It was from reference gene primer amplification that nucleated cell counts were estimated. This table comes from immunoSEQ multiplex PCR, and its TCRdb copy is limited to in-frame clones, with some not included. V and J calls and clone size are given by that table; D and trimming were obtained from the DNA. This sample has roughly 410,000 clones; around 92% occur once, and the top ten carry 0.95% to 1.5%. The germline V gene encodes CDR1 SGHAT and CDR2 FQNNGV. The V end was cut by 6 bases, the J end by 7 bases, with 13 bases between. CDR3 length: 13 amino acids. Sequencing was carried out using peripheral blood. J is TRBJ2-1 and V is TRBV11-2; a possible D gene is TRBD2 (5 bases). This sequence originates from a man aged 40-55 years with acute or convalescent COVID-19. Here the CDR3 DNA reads TGTGCCAGCAGTCTAGGGCGGGCGAATGAGCAGTTCTTC. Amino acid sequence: CASSLGRANEQFF.